Included here is one TCR beta chain sequence, with context. Its antigen remains unidentified. The data are from a study of T cell repertoires in cytomegalovirus infection. Each CDR3 protein is one row after TCRdb ran MiXCR on the reads. The repertoire has approximately 340,000 distinct CDR3 sequences, roughly 28% of them found once; the top ten carry around 18%. The CDR3 covers 15 residues. CDR1 and CDR2 (germline): LGHNT, FRNRAP. The V gene lost 2 bases and the J gene lost 0 bases, with 8 bases spanning the gap. This clonotype was sampled from a human donor in good health (CMV status not recorded). Some clones in this sample may be carry-over from other donors' samples. This sample comprised cultured PBMCs, obtained from culture after CMV antigen stimulation. The V and J genes are TRBV12-5 and TRBJ1-5; D is unclear. CDR3 amino acids: CASGLWTDSNQPQHF. DNA of the CDR3: TGTGCTAGTGGTTTGTGGACTGATAGCAATCAGCCCCAGCATTTT.